Here is one T cell receptor (beta chain) with its context. The record originates from a study of blood T cell repertoires in COVID-19. On the study more broadly: Whether acute or convalescent, the COVID-19 samples came from the United States, Italy and Spain.

With 2 bases clipped from V and 7 bases from J, the junction kept 11 bases outside the gene matches. The CDR3 runs 15 residues. CDR1 is MNHEY, CDR2 SVGAGI, per germline. Assay used: immunoSEQ multiplex PCR; TCRdb lists only in-frame clones, some missing. Among some 130,000 clones listed, roughly nine tenths were seen once. The sequencing sample was made of peripheral blood. This chain connects TRBV6-5 to TRBJ2-7; TRBD2 matches 7 bases. This sequence originates from a woman aged 70-85 years with COVID-19, enrolled during active disease. CDR3 region: CASSYKRGVLGEQYF. The CDR3 coding sequence is TGTGCCAGCAGTTACAAGCGGGGCGTCCTAGGGGAGCAGTACTTC.